Shown below are 2 T cell receptor beta chains from a single sample sequenced in a study of T cells in Graves' hyperthyroidism and ophthalmopathy. Amplified TCR beta CDR3 regions derived from RNA transcripts. With the HTBI primer set, the TCR CDR3 went through a first round of RT-PCR. TCRdb re-analysed the multiplex PCR reads in MiXCR, keeping a single row per CDR3 protein. This table has about 600,000 distinct CDR3 sequences, 16% appearing once. The sequencing input was blood. These receptors were taken from a woman aged 40 to 50 with Graves' ophthalmopathy.

This clonotype was seen at least ten times. The rearrangement links TRBV20-1 to TRBJ2-3; the D gene is possibly TRBD2 (6 bases). Trimming removed 2 bases from V and 5 bases from J, with 14 bases in between. Germline V CDR1 and CDR2: DFQATT, SNEGSKA (reference sequence). CDR3 length: 14 residues. The DNA of the CDR3 is TGCAGTGCTAGACCCGGGGGAGTTGGAGATACGCAGTATTTT. Translating it yields CSARPGGVGDTQYF.

Ten or more counts support this clonotype. This chain uses TRBV2 with TRBJ1-1; 9 nucleotides agree with TRBD1. The CDR3 has 14 amino acids. V trimming: 3 bases; J trimming: 5 bases; junction bases outside the gene matches: 4. CDR1 SNHLY and CDR2 FYNNEI come from the germline V gene. In nucleotides, the CDR3 is TGTGCCAGCAGTGACCCGGGGACAGGGACTGAAGCTTTCTTT. It codes for CASSDPGTGTEAFF.